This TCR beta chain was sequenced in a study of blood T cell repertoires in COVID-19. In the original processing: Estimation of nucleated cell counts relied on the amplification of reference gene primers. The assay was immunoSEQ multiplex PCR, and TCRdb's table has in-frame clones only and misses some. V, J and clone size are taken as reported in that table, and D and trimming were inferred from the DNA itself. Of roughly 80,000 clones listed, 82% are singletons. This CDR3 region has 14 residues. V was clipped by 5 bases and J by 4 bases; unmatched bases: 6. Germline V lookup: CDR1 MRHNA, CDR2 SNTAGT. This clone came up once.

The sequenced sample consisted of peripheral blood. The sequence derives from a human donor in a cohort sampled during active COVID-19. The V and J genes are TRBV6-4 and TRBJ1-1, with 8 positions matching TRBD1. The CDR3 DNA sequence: TGTGCCAGCAGTTCACAGGGGGTCGGCACTGAAGCTTTCTTT. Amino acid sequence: CASSSQGVGTEAFF.